These T cell receptor beta chains were read from a single sample in a study of blood T cell repertoires in COVID-19. Libraries were prepared by immunoSEQ multiplex PCR; TCRdb keeps only in-frame clonotypes and omits some of them. The table has about 230,000 clones, over 80% seen once. Source material: peripheral blood. The receptors derive from a woman between 70 and 85 years old with active or convalescent COVID-19. Each CDR3 is given with its conserved first and last residue. Fields, in order: clone size, D gene, V gene, J gene, CDR3 DNA, CDR3 protein. D genes are given only for firm matches. Part of the rows lack a size; the others show once, few, many or a class for expanded clones.

clone size: -; D gene: -; V gene: TRBV18; J gene: TRBJ1-1; CDR3 DNA: TGTGCCAGCTCACCTAGGCAGGGGATGAACACTGAAGCTTTCTTT; CDR3 protein: CASSPRQGMNTEAFF
clone size: -; D gene: -; V gene: TRBV11-2; J gene: TRBJ2-7; CDR3 DNA: TGTGCCAGCAGCTTAGAAGCAGGTGCCTACGAGCAGTACTTC; CDR3 protein: CASSLEAGAYEQYF
clone size: -; D gene: TRBD2; V gene: TRBV5-5; J gene: TRBJ2-1; CDR3 DNA: TGTGCCAGCAGTTCCAGCCCCTCGGCGGGGGGCAAAAATGAGCAGTTCTTC; CDR3 protein: CASSSSPSAGGKNEQFF
clone size: -; D gene: -; V gene: TRBV19; J gene: TRBJ1-2; CDR3 DNA: TGTGCCAGTAGTAAGGGCACAGGTTATAACTATGGCTACACCTTC; CDR3 protein: CASSKGTGYNYGYTF
clone size: -; D gene: -; V gene: TRBV4-1; J gene: TRBJ1-3; CDR3 DNA: TGCGCCAGCAGCTCCTATGGGCAGACAATTGGAAACACCATATATTTT; CDR3 protein: CASSSYGQTIGNTIYF
clone size: -; D gene: TRBD2; V gene: TRBV5-1; J gene: TRBJ2-3; CDR3 DNA: TGCGCCAGCAAAGTCGTGTCGGGAGGGGGTGATACGCAGTATTTT; CDR3 protein: CASKVVSGGGDTQYF
clone size: -; D gene: TRBD1; V gene: TRBV6-5; J gene: TRBJ1-6; CDR3 DNA: TGTGCCAGCAGGACAACAGGGGCCGTGAATTCACCCCTCCACTTT; CDR3 protein: CASRTTGAVNSPLHF
clone size: -; D gene: TRBD1; V gene: TRBV5-1; J gene: TRBJ2-5; CDR3 DNA: TGCGCCAGCAGCTCTACAGGGGGCTCGCGAGAGACCCAGTACTTC; CDR3 protein: CASSSTGGSRETQYF
clone size: -; D gene: TRBD2; V gene: TRBV7-2; J gene: TRBJ2-4; CDR3 DNA: TGTGCCAGCAGCTTAGGGGGGAGGGATATTAAGTACTTC; CDR3 protein: CASSLGGRDIKYF
clone size: -; D gene: -; V gene: TRBV7-9; J gene: TRBJ2-3; CDR3 DNA: TGTGCCAGCAGCTTAGTTCAGGGCGTGGATACGCAGTATTTT; CDR3 protein: CASSLVQGVDTQYF
clone size: -; D gene: TRBD2; V gene: TRBV5-4; J gene: TRBJ2-1; CDR3 DNA: TGTGCCAGCAGCCAAACTAGCGGAGCTTACAATGAGCAGTTCTTC; CDR3 protein: CASSQTSGAYNEQFF
clone size: -; D gene: -; V gene: TRBV5-4; J gene: TRBJ2-1; CDR3 DNA: TGTGCCAGCAGTAGAAGGGGCAGGGACAACAATGAGCAGTTCTTC; CDR3 protein: CASSRRGRDNNEQFF
clone size: once; D gene: TRBD2; V gene: TRBV29-1; J gene: TRBJ2-1; CDR3 DNA: TGCAGCGTGCACCAGGGTGGGGGGGATAATGAGCAGTTCTTC; CDR3 protein: CSVHQGGGDNEQFF
clone size: -; D gene: -; V gene: TRBV4-1; J gene: TRBJ1-6; CDR3 DNA: TGCGCCAGCAGCCAAGATCACGATGAGAATTCACCCCTCCACTTT; CDR3 protein: CASSQDHDENSPLHF
clone size: -; D gene: -; V gene: TRBV6-5; J gene: TRBJ1-4; CDR3 DNA: TGTGCCAGCAGAAGCGAGGAGGGTTTTAATTTGTTTTTT; CDR3 protein: CASRSEEGFNLFF
clone size: -; D gene: -; V gene: TRBV12-3/TRBV12-4; J gene: TRBJ2-7; CDR3 DNA: TGTGCCAGCAGCATCGGGACCCACGGGGGGCAGTACTTC; CDR3 protein: CASSIGTHGGQYF
clone size: -; D gene: -; V gene: TRBV28; J gene: TRBJ1-1; CDR3 DNA: TGTGCCAGCAGGTTCAGGTACACTGAAGCTTTCTTT; CDR3 protein: CASRFRYTEAFF
clone size: -; D gene: TRBD1; V gene: TRBV2; J gene: TRBJ2-7; CDR3 DNA: TGTGCCAGCAATCAGGGGTCCAGGGGGCTGTACGAGCAGTACTTC; CDR3 protein: CASNQGSRGLYEQYF
clone size: -; D gene: -; V gene: TRBV5-4; J gene: TRBJ1-3; CDR3 DNA: TGTGCCAGCAGCCCGGGACATTCTGGAAACACCATATATTTT; CDR3 protein: CASSPGHSGNTIYF
clone size: -; D gene: -; V gene: TRBV27; J gene: TRBJ2-1; CDR3 DNA: TGTGCCAGCAACCCCAAGCGGTCGGCCTACAATGAGCAGTTCTTC; CDR3 protein: CASNPKRSAYNEQFF
clone size: -; D gene: TRBD2; V gene: TRBV27; J gene: TRBJ2-1; CDR3 DNA: TGTGCCAGCAGACGGACTAGCGGACTCAATGAGCAGTTCTTC; CDR3 protein: CASRRTSGLNEQFF
clone size: -; D gene: -; V gene: TRBV6-4; J gene: TRBJ2-3; CDR3 DNA: TGTGCCAGCAGTGAGGGGTACGGAGGGGATACGCAGTATTTT; CDR3 protein: CASSEGYGGDTQYF
clone size: few; D gene: TRBD1; V gene: TRBV6-2/TRBV6-3; J gene: TRBJ1-2; CDR3 DNA: TGTGCCAGCAGTTACGGGACAGGAGCTAACTATGGCTACACCTTC; CDR3 protein: CASSYGTGANYGYTF
clone size: few; D gene: TRBD1; V gene: TRBV29-1; J gene: TRBJ1-4; CDR3 DNA: TGCAGCGTCGGGGCCGGGACAGCAAATGAAAAACTGTTTTTT; CDR3 protein: CSVGAGTANEKLFF
clone size: few; D gene: TRBD1; V gene: TRBV30; J gene: TRBJ2-7; CDR3 DNA: TGTGCCTGGAGTGTACAGGGGGGCGGGCACGAGCAGTACTTC; CDR3 protein: CAWSVQGGGHEQYF
clone size: -; D gene: -; V gene: TRBV5-5; J gene: TRBJ1-5; CDR3 DNA: TGTGCCACCCAGCTTGGTGCAGGTAGCAATCAGCCCCAGCATTTT; CDR3 protein: CATQLGAGSNQPQHF
clone size: -; D gene: -; V gene: TRBV6-2/TRBV6-3; J gene: TRBJ2-7; CDR3 DNA: TGTGCCAGCAGTTACAGGAGGACTGGTCCCTACGAGCAGTACTTC; CDR3 protein: CASSYRRTGPYEQYF
clone size: -; D gene: TRBD2; V gene: TRBV7-6; J gene: TRBJ2-2; CDR3 DNA: TGTGCCAGCAGCTTAGGCGTCGCTAGCGGGAGTGGCGCCGGGGAGCTGTTTTTT; CDR3 protein: CASSLGVASGSGAGELFF
clone size: -; D gene: -; V gene: TRBV19; J gene: TRBJ2-3; CDR3 DNA: TGTGCCAGTAGTATTTGGGGCGGGGGCACAGATACGCAGTATTTT; CDR3 protein: CASSIWGGGTDTQYF
clone size: -; D gene: -; V gene: TRBV2; J gene: TRBJ2-1; CDR3 DNA: TGTGCCAGCACCGGAGGCTACAATGAGCAGTTCTTC; CDR3 protein: CASTGGYNEQFF
clone size: -; D gene: -; V gene: TRBV6-1; J gene: TRBJ1-6; CDR3 DNA: TGTGCCAGCAGTGAAGCGGAGGGATCCTATAATTCACCCCTCCACTTT; CDR3 protein: CASSEAEGSYNSPLHF